These 32 T cell receptor beta chains were all obtained from the same sample, sequenced in a study of response to subunit inactivated influenza vaccine. Via MiXCR, TCRdb re-called the RT-PCR reads, giving one row per CDR3 protein. The table records roughly 570,000 distinct CDR3 sequences, less than 15% of them present only once. The sequenced sample was PBMCs from blood, obtained approximately 12 days after vaccination. These TCRs come from a man aged 45 to 65 who received an inactivated influenza vaccine.

This clonotype was counted at least ten times. J is TRBJ2-7 and V is TRBV28; 7 bases are a match to TRBD1. The CDR3 consists of 15 residues. Germline values: CDR1 MDHEN, CDR2 SYDVKM. Trimming cost V 6 bases and J 3 bases; bases outside gene matches: 11. Here the CDR3 DNA reads TGTGCCAGCAGCCCGACAGGGAAAGTTCTCTACGAGCAGTACTTC. Encoded protein: CASSPTGKVLYEQYF.

This clonotype has ten or more counts. This chain uses TRBV27 with TRBJ2-7; TRBD2 matches 10 bases. Germline CDR1 is MNHEY and CDR2 is SMNVEV (reference sequence). CDR3 length equals 20 residues. Losses at the gene ends were 2 bases for V and 2 bases for J; bases not matched to a gene: 18. The CDR3 region has the DNA TGTGCCAGCAGTTTAAGGATGGTAGGCCCCGGACTAGCGGTGCCCTACGAGCAGTACTTC. It encodes CASSLRMVGPGLAVPYEQYF.

This clonotype occurred a few times. The V call is TRBV29-1, the J call TRBJ1-1; D gene uncertain. V was pared by 4 bases and J by 0 bases, with 12 bases between. The CDR3 covers 14 residues. From germline, CDR1 is SQVTM and CDR2 ANQGSEA. Here the CDR3 DNA reads TGCAGCGTTGGGTTGTTAGAGGTGAACACTGAAGCTTTCTTT. Translation gives CSVGLLEVNTEAFF.

In its sample, this clonotype was seen a few times. The V call is TRBV7-2, the J call TRBJ2-2; 10 bases are shared with TRBD2. V trimming: 6 bases; J trimming: 2 bases; junction bases outside the gene matches: 6. The germline CDR1 and CDR2 sequences are SGHTA and FQGNSA. The CDR3 contains 16 residues. The CDR3 protein is CASRYRTSGNTGELFF. In DNA, the CDR3 is TGTGCCAGCAGATACAGGACTAGCGGAAACACCGGGGAGCTGTTTTTT.

V gene TRBV16 combines with J gene TRBJ2-2; TRBD1 matches 7 bases. CDR1 is KGHSY, CDR2 FQNENV, per germline. The CDR3 is 15 residues long. The J segment lost 7 bases and the V segment lost 0 bases, leaving 5 bases of the junction unmatched. The CDR3: CASSQSGQMFGELFF. For the CDR3, the DNA is TGTGCCAGCAGCCAATCGGGACAGATGTTCGGGGAGCTGTTTTTT.

The chain couples TRBV5-1 to TRBJ2-5; 7 bases line up with TRBD1. After removal of 7 bases from V and 2 bases from J, the junction contained 11 bases not matched to a gene. The length of the CDR3 is 15 residues. Germline CDR1 reads SGHRS; CDR2 reads YFSETQ. The CDR3 here is CASGTTGNLQETQYF. The DNA for the CDR3 is TGCGCCAGCGGGACGACAGGGAACTTACAAGAGACCCAGTACTTC.

This clonotype was seen a few times. The chain's CDR3 is CSARARGDSTDTQYF. CDR3 in DNA: TGCAGTGCTAGAGCTCGGGGGGATAGCACAGATACGCAGTATTTT. The chain recombines TRBV20-1 with TRBJ2-3, with 7 bases identical to TRBD2. Germline V CDR1 and CDR2: DFQATT, SNEGSKA (reference sequence). CDR3 length equals 15 residues. Trimming at V came to 1 base and at J to 0 bases, leaving 4 bases not matched to a gene.

In its sample, this clonotype was seen a few times. This chain joins TRBV28 and TRBJ1-3, with a weak D call TRBD1 (6 bases). V was trimmed by 3 bases and J by 1 base, leaving 25 bases between them. This CDR3 spans 20 amino acids. Germline-derived CDR1 and CDR2 are MDHEN and SYDVKM. In DNA, the CDR3 is TGTGCCAGCAGTTTGTTCTTGCCCTGGTCCAGGGGATTATCTGGAAACACCATATATTTT. Residues: CASSLFLPWSRGLSGNTIYF.

This clonotype was picked up a small number of times. The chain couples TRBV28 to TRBJ2-2; TRBD1 might be the D (6 bases). The CDR3 contains 18 residues. V was shortened by 4 bases and J by 0 bases, with 18 bases between the two germline ends. Germline V CDR1 and CDR2: MDHEN, SYDVKM. The CDR3 DNA reads TGTGCCAGCAGTTCCCCCGCGATCGGGACACCGAACACCGGGGAGCTGTTTTTT. It yields the protein CASSSPAIGTPNTGELFF.

V and J are TRBV6-5 and TRBJ2-3; the D gene is possibly TRBD2 (5 bases). Germline V lookup: CDR1 MNHEY, CDR2 SVGAGI. V was shortened by 4 bases and J by 2 bases, with 13 bases between the two germline ends. The CDR3 has 15 residues. The CDR3 coding sequence is TGTGCCAGCAGTTTCCAAGCGGAGGCCACAGATACGCAGTATTTT. Its protein product is CASSFQAEATDTQYF.

This clonotype was found a few times. The V and J genes are TRBV7-8 and TRBJ2-3; tentatively, D is TRBD2 (5 bases). CDR1 and CDR2 from the germline V gene are SGHVS and FQNEAQ. There are 17 residues in the CDR3. The germline V and J ends were trimmed by 5 bases and 1 base, with 19 bases remaining between them. The CDR3 loop is CASSLSQTTSGTDTQYF. In DNA form, the CDR3 reads TGTGCCAGCAGCCTATCACAGACTACTAGTGGCACAGATACGCAGTATTTT.

This clonotype was seen more than once but under ten times. The rearrangement joins TRBV3-1 to TRBJ1-5; D gene unclear. The CDR3 has 14 residues. Per germline, CDR1 LGHDT and CDR2 YNNKEL (reference sequence). Trimming took 5 bases from V and 2 from J, leaving 10 bases between them. The CDR3 nucleotides are TGTGCCAGCAGCGCTGGACTGCGCAATCAGCCCCAGCATTTT. Protein sequence: CASSAGLRNQPQHF.

This clonotype was seen a handful of times. The chain is built from TRBV30 and TRBJ2-7; 8 nucleotides align to TRBD2. Germline CDR1 reads GTSNPN; CDR2 reads SVGIG (reference sequence). The CDR3 length is 14 residues. Losses at the gene ends were 2 bases for V and 2 bases for J; bases not matched to a gene: 5. CDR3 DNA: TGTGCCTGGAGTCGTACTAGCGGTCCCTACGAGCAGTACTTC. Translation: CAWSRTSGPYEQYF.

CDR3 in DNA: TGTGCCAGCAGCTTACAACAGGGAGGAGAGACCCAGTACTTC. This sequence encodes CASSLQQGGETQYF. The genes are TRBV7-9 and TRBJ2-5; D assignment may be TRBD1 or TRBD2 (6 bases each). CDR3 size: 14 residues. The germline V gene encodes CDR1 SEHNR and CDR2 FQNEAQ (reference sequence). V was shortened by 2 bases and J by 4 bases, with 11 bases between the two germline ends.

This clonotype has more than one count but fewer than ten. V usage is TRBV24-1 and J usage is TRBJ2-1, with TRBD1 matching over 7 bases. The J segment lost 3 bases and the V segment lost 5 bases, leaving 3 bases of the junction unmatched. The germline CDR1 and CDR2 sequences are KGHDR and SFDVKD. This CDR3 is 14 amino acids long. CDR3 amino acids: CATSGHRGYNEQFF. The CDR3 DNA follows: TGTGCCACCAGTGGCCACAGGGGCTACAATGAGCAGTTCTTC.

The gene calls are TRBV7-9 and TRBJ2-5; 10 positions match TRBD1. In germline, CDR1 is SEHNR, CDR2 FQNEAQ (reference sequence). The CDR3 spans 15 residues. V was clipped by 5 bases and J by 4 bases; unmatched bases: 7. This chain's CDR3 is CASSSWTGGRETQYF. CDR3 in DNA: TGTGCCAGCAGCAGCTGGACAGGGGGTCGAGAGACCCAGTACTTC.

The gene calls are TRBV4-2 and TRBJ2-7; D remains ambiguous. The CDR3 runs to 15 residues. Trimming cost V 0 bases and J 1 base, with 10 bases left between them. Germline assignment: CDR1 LGHNA and CDR2 YNFKEQ. The CDR3 protein is CASSQEGDRSYEQYF. The CDR3 nucleotides are TGTGCCAGCAGCCAAGAGGGCGATCGTTCCTACGAGCAGTACTTC.

V gene TRBV19 combines with J gene TRBJ2-5, with TRBD2 matching over 9 bases. This CDR3 comprises 13 residues. Germline V gene lookup returns CDR1 LNHDA and CDR2 SQIVND (reference sequence). The trim removed 6 bases at V and 6 bases at J, leaving 5 bases unmatched. Written as DNA, the CDR3 is TGTGCCAGTAGAAAGGCTAGCGGGAAGACCCAGTACTTC. Its translation: CASRKASGKTQYF.

The chain recombines TRBV20-1 with TRBJ2-2; D unresolved. V lost 0 bases and J lost 6, with 8 bases in between. This CDR3 has 13 residues. Germline assignment: CDR1 DFQATT and CDR2 SNEGSKA (reference sequence). The CDR3 coding sequence is TGCAGTGCTAGAGACCCTTCGGCCGGGGAGCTGTTTTTT. This codes for CSARDPSAGELFF.

This clonotype was observed a handful of times. The V call is TRBV7-3, the J call TRBJ2-3, with D possibly being TRBD2 (6 bases). V dropped 5 bases and J dropped 2 bases, with 11 bases sitting between them. The germline V gene encodes CDR1 SGHTA and CDR2 FQGTGA. The CDR3 is 14 residues long. CDR3 amino acids: CASSVSGPTDTQYF. Written as DNA, the CDR3 is TGTGCCAGCAGCGTTAGCGGTCCCACAGATACGCAGTATTTT.

This clonotype was observed a few times. The chain couples TRBV4-2 to TRBJ1-5, with D possibly TRBD1 on 6 matching bases. Germline CDR1 and CDR2: LGHNA and YNFKEQ. V lost 0 bases and J 6 bases, leaving 18 bases between the germline ends. This CDR3 comprises 17 residues. CDR3 nucleotide sequence: TGTGCCAGCAGCCAAGATGCCGCGGGGGGCTTTCGTCAGCCCCAGCATTTT. Translating it yields CASSQDAAGGFRQPQHF.

The chain employs TRBV7-8 and TRBJ2-2; D gene ambiguous. This CDR3 has 12 amino acids. The ends were cut back, 5 bases at V and 7 bases at J, with 8 bases in the middle. Germline loops: CDR1 SGHVS, CDR2 FQNEAQ. The CDR3 loop is CASSPTIGELFF. CDR3 coding DNA: TGTGCCAGCAGCCCAACTATCGGGGAGCTGTTTTTT.

Concerning this clonotype: A junction boundary mismatches the germline segment, possibly from a read error. The chain is built from TRBV20-1 and TRBJ2-1; 8 nucleotides match TRBD2. The V gene's germline CDR1 is DFQATT and CDR2 SNEGSKA (reference sequence). CDR3 length equals 16 residues. CDR3 sequence: CCARDVERGPYNEQFF. Here the CDR3 DNA reads TGCTGTGCTAGAGATGTCGAGCGGGGGCCCTACAATGAGCAGTTCTTC.

The chain combines TRBV20-1 with TRBJ1-6; D may be TRBD1 (6 bases). V lost 0 bases to trimming and J lost 8 bases, with 11 bases between them. In germline, CDR1 is DFQATT, CDR2 SNEGSKA (reference sequence). This CDR3 is built from 14 residues. The CDR3 sequence: CSARDFRGDSPLHF. The CDR3 nucleotides are TGCAGTGCTAGAGATTTCAGGGGCGATTCACCCCTCCACTTT.

This clonotype was seen a handful of times. The V call is TRBV3-1, the J call TRBJ2-5; 8 nucleotides line up with TRBD2. The CDR3 totals 18 residues. Trimming removed 4 bases from V and 5 bases from J; junction bases left unmatched: 18. Per the germline V gene, CDR1 is LGHDT and CDR2 is YNNKEL (reference sequence). The CDR3 DNA follows: TGTGCCAGCAGCCCCTCGGCTAGCGGGCTGATTCTGCGGGAGACCCAGTACTTC. Translation: CASSPSASGLILRETQYF.

This clonotype was picked up a small number of times. This chain connects TRBV12-3 or TRBV12-4 to TRBJ2-1; no clear D gene. V lost 3 bases and J lost 5, with 8 bases in between. The CDR3 runs 13 residues. CDR3: CASSFQLHNEQFF. The CDR3 DNA reads as TGTGCCAGCAGTTTCCAGCTTCACAATGAGCAGTTCTTC.

The V gene is TRBV18, the J gene TRBJ1-1; D remains ambiguous. The CDR3 is 12 amino acids. The germline V gene encodes CDR1 KGHSH and CDR2 LQKENI. Trimming pared 2 bases from V and 7 bases from J, leaving 8 bases between. CDR3 protein: CASSPERLEAFF. The DNA for the CDR3 is TGTGCCAGCTCACCAGAACGGCTTGAAGCTTTCTTT.

This clonotype was recorded at least ten times. This clone may be a read error of a much larger clone one base away. This rearrangement joins TRBV6-5 to TRBJ2-3; D unresolved. This CDR3 contains 12 residues. From germline, CDR1 is MNHEY and CDR2 SVGAGI. The V end lost 6 bases, the J end lost 0 bases, and 4 bases lay between the germline ends. The CDR3: CASRSSTDTQYF. The CDR3 coding sequence is TGTGCCAGCAGATCTAGCACAGATACGCAGTATTTT.

CDR3 protein: CASSYSTGASTYEQYF. For the CDR3, the DNA is TGTGCCAGCAGTTACTCGACAGGGGCATCCACCTACGAGCAGTACTTC. The chain employs TRBV6-5 and TRBJ2-7; 8 bases match TRBD1. The CDR3 is made up of 16 amino acids. The V and J ends lost 0 bases and 2 bases, in that order; junction bases with no gene match: 6. Germline V lookup: CDR1 MNHEY, CDR2 SVGAGI.

This clonotype was found a few times. The chain uses TRBV20-1 and TRBJ2-7; D possibly corresponds to TRBD1 (6 bases). The germline CDR1 and CDR2 sequences are DFQATT and SNEGSKA (reference sequence). V lost 1 base and J 2 bases, leaving 15 bases between the germline ends. The CDR3 runs to 15 residues. DNA for the CDR3: TGCAGTGCTAGAGTTTTGTCAGGGGATACCTACGAGCAGTACTTC. Protein product: CSARVLSGDTYEQYF.

The J gene is TRBJ2-7, the V gene TRBV5-6, with 14 bases fitting TRBD2. J lost 3 bases, V lost 4 bases, and 6 bases had no gene match. Germline V gene lookup returns CDR1 SGHDT and CDR2 YYEEEE. The CDR3 consists of 16 residues. The DNA of the CDR3 is TGTGCCAGCAGCGGCGGGACTAGCGGGAGTCGCTACGAGCAGTACTTC. Encoded protein: CASSGGTSGSRYEQYF.

The CDR3 DNA sequence: TGCGCCAGCAGCCCTCGGGCTCAAGATGGAAACACCATATATTTT. This encodes CASSPRAQDGNTIYF. This chain links TRBV4-1 with TRBJ1-3; D gene ambiguous. Trimming removed 4 bases from V and 3 bases from J, with 13 bases in between. Looked up from germline, CDR1 is MGHRA and CDR2 is YSYEKL. The CDR3 covers 15 residues.